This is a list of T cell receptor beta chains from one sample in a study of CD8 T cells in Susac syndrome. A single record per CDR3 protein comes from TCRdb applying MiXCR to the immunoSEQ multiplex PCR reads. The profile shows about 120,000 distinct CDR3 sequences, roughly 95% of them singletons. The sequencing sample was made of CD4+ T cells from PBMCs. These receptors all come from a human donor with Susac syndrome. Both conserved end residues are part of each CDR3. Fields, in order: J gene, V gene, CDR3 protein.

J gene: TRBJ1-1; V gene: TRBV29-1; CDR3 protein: CSVNIRTGNTEAFF
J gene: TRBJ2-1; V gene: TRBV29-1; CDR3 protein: CSEVPGLASSYNEQFF
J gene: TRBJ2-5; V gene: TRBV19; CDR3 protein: CASSMANRLETQYF
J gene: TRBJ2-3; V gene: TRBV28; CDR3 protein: CASTLGGTDTQYF
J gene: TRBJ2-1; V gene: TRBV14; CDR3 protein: CASKAPARSGRPLYNEQFF
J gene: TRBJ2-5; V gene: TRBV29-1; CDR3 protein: CSAVPQTANSETQYF
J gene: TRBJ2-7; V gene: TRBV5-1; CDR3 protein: CASSLDNSYEQYF
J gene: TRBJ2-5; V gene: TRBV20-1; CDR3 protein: CSGQGTTHRQETQYF
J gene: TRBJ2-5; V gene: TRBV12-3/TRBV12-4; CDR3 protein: CAVSGVVEETQYF
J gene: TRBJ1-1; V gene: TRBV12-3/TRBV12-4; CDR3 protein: CASSPGGGDTEAFF
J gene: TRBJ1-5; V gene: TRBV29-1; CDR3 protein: CSVWQGLNQPQHF
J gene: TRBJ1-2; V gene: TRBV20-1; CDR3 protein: CSARGQAHGYTF
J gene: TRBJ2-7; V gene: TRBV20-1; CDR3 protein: CSASRGVGSHEQYF
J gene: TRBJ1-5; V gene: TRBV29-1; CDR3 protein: CSVKPTDPNQPQHF
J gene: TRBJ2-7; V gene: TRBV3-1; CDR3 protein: CASSRTGNSEQYF
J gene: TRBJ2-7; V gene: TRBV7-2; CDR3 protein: CASSLGAVNEQYF
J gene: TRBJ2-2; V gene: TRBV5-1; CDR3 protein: CASSLREPNTGELFF
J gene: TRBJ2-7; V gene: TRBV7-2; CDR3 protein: CASSSRGREQYF
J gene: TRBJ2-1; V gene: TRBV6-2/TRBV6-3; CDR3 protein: CASSRHRDYHPNEQFF